This T cell receptor (beta chain) was sequenced for a study of response to subunit inactivated influenza vaccine. Germline V gives CDR1 DFQATT, CDR2 SNEGSKA (reference sequence). The ends lost 2 bases at V and 3 bases at J; junction bases unmatched: 7. The CDR3 sequence is 17 residues long. In TCRdb, the RT-PCR reads were re-called with MiXCR into one record per CDR3 protein. This sample has about 540,000 distinct CDR3 sequences, with roughly 25% found just once. This sample also belongs to another study, concerning T cells expressing NK-cell markers. From that study: UMIs were included in TCR beta cDNA generated by 5'RACE template switching.

The sequenced sample was CD4+ T cells sorted from PBMCs, obtained 11 to 12 days after vaccination. The TCR originated in a man aged 50 to 60 who received an inactivated influenza vaccine. This chain links TRBV20-1 with TRBJ2-3; 14 positions match TRBD2. The CDR3 DNA is TGCAGTGCTAGACGACTAGCGGGAGGGCCTGGGACAGATACGCAGTATTTT. Its translation: CSARRLAGGPGTDTQYF.